The entry that follows covers one TCR beta chain sequence. No cognate antigen has been identified for it. No base-level quality is on record; no much larger clone is a single base apart. This specimen includes other DNA sequences encoding the same CDR3. The record originates from a study of siplizumab effects on memory and regulatory T cells (dated by TCRdb to the late 2010s). At the level of the whole study: The study looked at the effect of siplizumab, an anti-CD2 antibody, on alloreactive T-cell subsets in allogeneic mixed lymphocyte reactions made from human PBMCs. Study-wide conclusions, independent of this receptor: Whether proliferating Tregs from siplizumab cultures were suppressive was not functionally confirmed. Roughly 80-97% of proliferating CD4+ or CD8+ clones could not be assigned a naive or memory phenotype. Among mappable alloreactive CD4+ clones, an average Treg-derived fraction of less than 70% was observed with siplizumab, compared with 26.9% in control reactions. Because sequences below about 10^-5 frequency were poorly captured, only a minor fraction of alloreactive clones could be mapped to unstimulated subsets. Siplizumab significantly reduced the cumulative frequency of alloreactive sequences traceable to unstimulated CD4+ memory T cells. Compared with memory T cells, unstimulated naive T cells appeared more diverse, and naive cells seemed to make a substantial contribution to the alloresponse.

Sorted unstimulated T cells and proliferating T cells recovered from mixed lymphocyte reactions were subjected to TCRbeta CDR3 sequencing. Fresh whole blood from approximately 10 HLA-typed healthy donors was used to isolate PBMCs. V loses 6 bases, J loses 5 bases, and the germline ends lie 7 bases apart. The germline V gene provides CDR1 SQVTM and CDR2 ANQGSEA. The CDR3 covers 10 residues, taking in both the cysteine and the phenylalanine. Of the read, only the CDR3 DNA is kept; its 30 bases are in frame from base 1. The library relied on the immunoSEQ multiplex PCR assay. The deep sequencing platform assayed roughly 10^5 TCR templates per sample. Genomic DNA extracted from sorted T cells was the material used for TCRbeta CDR3 sequencing. Per the authors' processing: The R programming language was used for clonal analysis of the TCRbeta CDR3 data. Unstimulated samples were compared with post-reaction CFSE-low samples to define alloreactive CD4+ and CD8+ clones. Regulatory or non-regulatory origin of alloreactive CD4+ clones was assigned by matching sequences to the sorted unstimulated Treg and non-Treg repertoires. Held by TCRdb, this immuneACCESS table contains in-frame sequences only and omits some clones. Under half of the omission traces to an unresolved V gene where checked; the cause of the rest is unknown. V, J and clone size derive from that table, while D and trimming were established from the DNA sequence. A total of fewer than 85,000 clones appear in this sample, over 90% of them only once. Of the sample, around a sixth is held by the ten largest clones.

Recombination joined TRBV29-1 with TRBJ2-5, with no confident D gene call. Sequenced input: CD8+ T cells sorted from blood. The origin of this receptor is a human donor in good health. The encoded CDR3 is CSVDRETQYF. The DNA is as follows: TGCAGCGTGGATAGGGAGACCCAGTACTTC.